The clone carrying this T cell receptor beta chain appeared a few times. From germline, CDR1 is SGDLS and CDR2 YYNGEE. V lost 4 bases and J 0 bases, leaving 10 bases between the germline ends. The CDR3 runs 15 residues. Time point of the sample: newly diagnosed GD, antithyroid drugs for less than 3 months. The TCR library was prepared using RNA isolated from PBMCs. Arm-PCR of CDR3 regions with iRepertoire HTBI primers generated TCR beta libraries. TCRdb reprocessed the multiplex PCR reads via MiXCR and lists one record per CDR3 protein. The sample records under 500,000 distinct CDR3 sequences, roughly 15% being singletons. The sample originates from a study of regulatory T cells in long-lasting Graves disease. This sample was shared with a second study, whose subject was T cells in Graves' hyperthyroidism and ophthalmopathy.

The source material was peripheral blood mononuclear cells (PBMCs), sampled at new diagnosis, from a patient treated with antithyroid drugs. The V and J genes are TRBV9 and TRBJ1-4; D perhaps matches TRBD1 (6 bases). The receptor was isolated from a woman aged 30 to 39 with Graves disease. The CDR3 DNA follows: TGTGCCAGCAGCAGGAAGGGGGCAACTAATGAAAAACTGTTTTTT. This sequence encodes CASSRKGATNEKLFF.